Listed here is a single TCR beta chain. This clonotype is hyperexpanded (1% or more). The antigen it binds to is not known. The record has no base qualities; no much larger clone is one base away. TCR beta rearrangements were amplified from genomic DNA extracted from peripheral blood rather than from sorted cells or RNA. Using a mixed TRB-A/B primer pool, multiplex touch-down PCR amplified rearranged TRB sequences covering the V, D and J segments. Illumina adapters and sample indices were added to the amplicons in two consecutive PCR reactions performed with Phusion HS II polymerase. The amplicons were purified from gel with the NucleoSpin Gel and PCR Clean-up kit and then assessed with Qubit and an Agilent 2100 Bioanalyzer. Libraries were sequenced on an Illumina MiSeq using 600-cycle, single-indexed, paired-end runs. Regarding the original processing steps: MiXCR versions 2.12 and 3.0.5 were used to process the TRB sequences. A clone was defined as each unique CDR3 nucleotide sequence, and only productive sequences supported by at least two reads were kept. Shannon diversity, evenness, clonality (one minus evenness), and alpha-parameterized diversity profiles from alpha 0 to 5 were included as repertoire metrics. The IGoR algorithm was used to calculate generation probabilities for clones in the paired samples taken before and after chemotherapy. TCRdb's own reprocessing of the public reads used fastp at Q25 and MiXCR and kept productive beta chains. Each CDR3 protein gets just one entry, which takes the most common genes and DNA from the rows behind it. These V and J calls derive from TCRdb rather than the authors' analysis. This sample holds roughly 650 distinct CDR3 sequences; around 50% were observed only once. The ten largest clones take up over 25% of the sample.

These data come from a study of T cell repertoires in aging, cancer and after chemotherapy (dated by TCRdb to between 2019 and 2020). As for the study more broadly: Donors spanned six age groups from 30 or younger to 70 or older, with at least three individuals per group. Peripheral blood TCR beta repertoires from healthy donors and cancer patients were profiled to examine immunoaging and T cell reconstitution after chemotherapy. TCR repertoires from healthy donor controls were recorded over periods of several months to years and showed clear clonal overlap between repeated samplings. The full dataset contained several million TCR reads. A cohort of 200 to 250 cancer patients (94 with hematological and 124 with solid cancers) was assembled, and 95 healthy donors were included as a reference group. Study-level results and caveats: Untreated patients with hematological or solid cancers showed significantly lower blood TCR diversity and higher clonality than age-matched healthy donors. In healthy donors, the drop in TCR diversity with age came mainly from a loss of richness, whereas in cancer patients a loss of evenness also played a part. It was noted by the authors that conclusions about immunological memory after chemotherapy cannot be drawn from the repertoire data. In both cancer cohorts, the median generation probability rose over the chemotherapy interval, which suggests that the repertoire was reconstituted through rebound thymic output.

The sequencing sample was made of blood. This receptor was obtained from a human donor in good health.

The sequenced DNA is TGTGCCAGCACAGCGCCCCAAGAGACCCAGTACTTC. Translated, it reads CASTAPQETQYF. The chain links TRBV6-5 with TRBJ2-5; no D gene can be assigned with confidence. Per the germline V gene, MNHEY is the CDR1 and SVGAGI is the CDR2. Taken from cysteine to phenylalanine, the CDR3 has 12 residues. Here the CDR3 DNA is all that survives: 36 bases in frame from base 1. V loses 7 bases, J loses 1 base, and the germline ends lie 7 bases apart.